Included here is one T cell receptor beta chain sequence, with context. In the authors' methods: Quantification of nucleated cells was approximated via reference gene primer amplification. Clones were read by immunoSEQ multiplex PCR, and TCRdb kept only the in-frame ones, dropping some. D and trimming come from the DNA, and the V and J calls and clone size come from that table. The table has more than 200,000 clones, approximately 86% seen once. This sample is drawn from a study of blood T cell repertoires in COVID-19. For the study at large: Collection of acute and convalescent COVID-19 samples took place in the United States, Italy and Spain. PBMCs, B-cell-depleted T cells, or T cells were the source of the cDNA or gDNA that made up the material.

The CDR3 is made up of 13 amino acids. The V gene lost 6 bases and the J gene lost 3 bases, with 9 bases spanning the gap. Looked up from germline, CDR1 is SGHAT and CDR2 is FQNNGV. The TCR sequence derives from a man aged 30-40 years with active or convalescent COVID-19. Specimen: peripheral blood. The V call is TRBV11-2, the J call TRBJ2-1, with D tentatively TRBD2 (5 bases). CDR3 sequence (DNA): TGTGCCAGCAGAGAGGGTGGCTACAATGAGCAGTTCTTC. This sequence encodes CASREGGYNEQFF.